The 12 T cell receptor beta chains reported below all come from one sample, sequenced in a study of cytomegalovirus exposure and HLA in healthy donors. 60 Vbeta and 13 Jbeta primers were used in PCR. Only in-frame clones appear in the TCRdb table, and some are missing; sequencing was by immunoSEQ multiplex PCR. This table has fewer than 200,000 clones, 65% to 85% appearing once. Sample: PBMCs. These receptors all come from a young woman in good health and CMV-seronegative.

CDR3 residues: CSAILRGQYF. The CDR3 DNA sequence: TGCAGTGCCATACTTAGGGGGCAGTATTTT. The chain recombines TRBV20-1 with TRBJ2-3; possibly TRBD1 for D (5 bases). Germline values: CDR1 DFQATT, CDR2 SNEGSKA (reference sequence). V shed 6 bases and J shed 11 bases, with 12 bases lying between them. The CDR3 spans 10 residues.

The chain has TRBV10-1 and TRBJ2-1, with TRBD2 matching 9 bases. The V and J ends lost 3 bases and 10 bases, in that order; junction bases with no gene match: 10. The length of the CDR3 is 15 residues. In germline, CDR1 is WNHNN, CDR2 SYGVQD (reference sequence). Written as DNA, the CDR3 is TGCGCCAGCAGTGATTTGCGGGAGGGTCCCGGGGAGCAGTTCTTC. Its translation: CASSDLREGPGEQFF.

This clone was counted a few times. The DNA for the CDR3 is TGTGCCAGCAGGGCGGGACAGGGCTCCCCCGGGGAGCTGTTTTTT. Amino acids: CASRAGQGSPGELFF. The chain recombines TRBV6-5 with TRBJ2-2, with 9 bases matching TRBD1. CDR3 length: 15 amino acids. In germline, CDR1 is MNHEY, CDR2 SVGAGI. V shed 6 bases and J 6 bases; nucleotides not matched to a gene: 8.

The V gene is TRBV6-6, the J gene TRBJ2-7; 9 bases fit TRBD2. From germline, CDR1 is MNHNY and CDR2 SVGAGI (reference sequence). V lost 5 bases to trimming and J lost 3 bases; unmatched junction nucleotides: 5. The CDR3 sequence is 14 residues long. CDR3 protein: CASSLAGKSYEQYF. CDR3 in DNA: TGTGCCAGCAGTCTAGCGGGAAAAAGCTACGAGCAGTACTTC.

CDR3 bases: TGTGCCAGCAGTTTTTTCTTGGGCGGGAGCACTGAAGCTTTCTTT. Its translation is CASSFFLGGSTEAFF. V is TRBV28 and J is TRBJ1-1; D not certain. The CDR3 spans 15 residues. Germline CDR1 reads MDHEN; CDR2 reads SYDVKM. The V and J ends lost 3 bases and 4 bases respectively, with 15 bases between them.

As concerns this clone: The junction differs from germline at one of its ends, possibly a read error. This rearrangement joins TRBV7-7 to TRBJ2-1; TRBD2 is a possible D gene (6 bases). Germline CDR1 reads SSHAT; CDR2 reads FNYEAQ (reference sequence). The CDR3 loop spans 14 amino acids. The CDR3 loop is CASSQGLPYNEQFF. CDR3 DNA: TGTGCTAGCAGCCAGGGACTTCCCTACAATGAGCAGTTCTTC.

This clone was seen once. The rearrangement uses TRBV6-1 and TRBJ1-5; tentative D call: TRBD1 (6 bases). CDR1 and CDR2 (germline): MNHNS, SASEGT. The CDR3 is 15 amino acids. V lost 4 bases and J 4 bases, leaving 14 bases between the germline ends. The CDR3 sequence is CASSVEGGGNQPQHF. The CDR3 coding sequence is TGTGCCAGCAGTGTGGAGGGGGGAGGGAATCAGCCCCAGCATTTT.

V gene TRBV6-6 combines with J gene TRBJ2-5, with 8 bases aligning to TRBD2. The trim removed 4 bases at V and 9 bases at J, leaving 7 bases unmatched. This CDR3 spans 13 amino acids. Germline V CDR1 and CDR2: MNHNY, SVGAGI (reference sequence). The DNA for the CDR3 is TGTGCCAGCAGTTCTACTAGCGGTGGGGCCCAGTACTTC. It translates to CASSSTSGGAQYF.

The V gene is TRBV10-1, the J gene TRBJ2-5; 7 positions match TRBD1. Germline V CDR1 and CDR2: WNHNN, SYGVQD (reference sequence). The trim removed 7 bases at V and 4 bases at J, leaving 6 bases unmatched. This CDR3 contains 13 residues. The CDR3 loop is CASTLDRAETQYF. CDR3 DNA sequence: TGCGCCAGCACCCTCGACAGGGCAGAGACCCAGTACTTC.

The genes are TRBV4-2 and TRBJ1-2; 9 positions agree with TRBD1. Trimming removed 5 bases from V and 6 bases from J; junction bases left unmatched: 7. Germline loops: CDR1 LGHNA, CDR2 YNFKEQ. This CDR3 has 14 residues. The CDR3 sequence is CASSSGTGKNGYTF. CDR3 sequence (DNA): TGTGCCAGCAGCTCCGGGACAGGGAAAAATGGCTACACCTTC.

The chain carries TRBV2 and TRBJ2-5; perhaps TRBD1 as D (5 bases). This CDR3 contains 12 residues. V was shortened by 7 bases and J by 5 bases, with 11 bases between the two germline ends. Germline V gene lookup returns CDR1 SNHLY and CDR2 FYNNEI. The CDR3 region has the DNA TGTGCCAGCATGGGGCATCGGGAGACCCAGTACTTC. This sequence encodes CASMGHRETQYF.

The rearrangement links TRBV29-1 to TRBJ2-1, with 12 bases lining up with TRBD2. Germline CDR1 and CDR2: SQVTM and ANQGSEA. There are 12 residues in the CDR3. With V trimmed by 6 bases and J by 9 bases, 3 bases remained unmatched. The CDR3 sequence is CSVTSGGGEQFF. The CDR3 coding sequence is TGCAGCGTGACTAGCGGGGGAGGTGAGCAGTTCTTC.